The rows below give T cell receptor beta chains drawn from one sample of a study of blood T cell repertoires in COVID-19. TCRdb's copy holds only in-frame clones and misses some; the assay was immunoSEQ multiplex PCR. The sample lists 110,000 to 150,000 clones; approximately 84% were seen once. The sequenced sample consisted of peripheral blood. These receptors originate from a woman aged 55-69 years with acute or convalescent COVID-19. The CDR3 runs from the conserved cysteine through the conserved F or W. A D gene is named only where the DNA matches it firmly. Not every row has a clone size; where given, it reads once, few, many or a size class.

>TRBV7-9|TRBJ2-7|NA|NA
TGTGCCAGCTCCCAAGTGGGGGGTTCGGATGAGCAGTACTTC
CASSQVGGSDEQYF
>TRBV5-6|TRBJ2-2|NA|TRBD2
TGTGCCAGCAGCTTGGCGGGGGGGTTTGCCACCGGGGAGCTGTTTTTT
CASSLAGGFATGELFF
>TRBV12-5|TRBJ2-2|NA|NA
TGTGCTAGTGGCCGGGTCACCGGGGAGCTGTTTTTT
CASGRVTGELFF
>TRBV5-1|TRBJ2-1|NA|TRBD2
TGCGCCAGCAAAAGACTAGCGGATAGCTCCTACAATGAGCAGTTCTTC
CASKRLADSSYNEQFF
>TRBV7-9|TRBJ1-6|NA|NA
TGTGCCAGCAGCCGAGTGAATTCACCCCTCCACTTT
CASSRVNSPLHF
>TRBV7-3|TRBJ2-1|NA|NA
TGTGCCAGCAGCTTCGACAGTTTGGTGTCGTACAATGAGCAGTTCTTC
CASSFDSLVSYNEQFF
>TRBV19|TRBJ1-6|NA|NA
TGTGCCAGTAGTGAGGGACTTGGCGATAATTCACCCCTCCACTTT
CASSEGLGDNSPLHF
>TRBV11-2|TRBJ2-1|once|NA
TGTGCCAGCAGCTGGGGGGAAGCTGAGCAGTTCTTC
CASSWGEAEQFF
>TRBV5-1|TRBJ1-2|NA|NA
TGCGCCAGCAGAGTTAGGGAGGGTCCATACTATGGCTACACCTTC
CASRVREGPYYGYTF
>TRBV7-2|TRBJ2-7|NA|NA
TGTGCCAGCAGCTTAGGCGCGGGGTGGTACGAGCAGTACTTC
CASSLGAGWYEQYF
>TRBV7-8|TRBJ2-7|NA|TRBD2
TGTGCCAGCAGCTTAGTTGGACTAGCTACCTACGAGCAGTACTTC
CASSLVGLATYEQYF
>TRBV7-2|TRBJ1-2|NA|TRBD1
TGTGCCAGCAGCCAATCTGTACAGGGGTTCTATGGCTACACCTTC
CASSQSVQGFYGYTF
>TRBV25-1|TRBJ2-5|NA|TRBD2
TGTGCCAGCAGTGCCGTTAGCGGGAGAGGGGGGGAGACCCAGTACTTC
CASSAVSGRGGETQYF
>TRBV7-9|TRBJ2-2|NA|TRBD1
TGTGCCAGCAGCCCTAAGGACAGGGGGCTGGGTACCGGGGAGCTGTTTTTT
CASSPKDRGLGTGELFF
>TRBV28|TRBJ1-6|NA|NA
TGTGCCAGCAGACGGGAGGACAGTGATAATTCACCCCTCCACTTT
CASRREDSDNSPLHF
>TRBV27|TRBJ1-5|NA|NA
TGTGCCAGCAGTTCCGTAGGCGGGCAGCCCCAGCATTTT
CASSSVGGQPQHF
>TRBV6-4|TRBJ2-2|NA|NA
TGTGCCAGCAGTGACGGGGGCAACACCGGGGAGCTGTTTTTT
CASSDGGNTGELFF
>TRBV27|TRBJ2-5|NA|NA
TGTGCCAGCAGACCAGGGCAGGGAGAACAGGGCCAAGAGACCCAGTACTTC
CASRPGQGEQGQETQYF
>TRBV18|TRBJ1-5|NA|TRBD1
TGTGCCAGCTCACCCGACAGGGTTCAGATCGGGATGCAGCCCCAGCATTTT
CASSPDRVQIGMQPQHF
>TRBV6-1|TRBJ1-5|NA|TRBD1
TGTGCCAGCAGTGTCCGGGACAGGGCCTTTAATCAGCCCCAGCATTTT
CASSVRDRAFNQPQHF